Each of the 29 T cell receptor beta chains below was sequenced from the same sample in a study of shared clonotypes between healthy human individuals. Clones were sequenced by immunoSEQ multiplex PCR, and TCRdb holds only the in-frame ones, with some missing. The sample lists around 1.9 million clones, under 95% seen once, with approximately 1.7% in the top ten. CD45RO-negative cells were positively selected for CCR7, leaving out terminally differentiated effector memory CD45RA+ cells. Sequencing input: naive CD8+ T cells from PBMCs. These receptors originate from a man aged 18 to 30 in good health. Some clones in this sample may be carry-over from other donors' samples.

V and J are TRBV6-5 and TRBJ2-5, with D perhaps TRBD2 (6 bases). With 2 bases removed from V and 2 bases from J, the gap between germline ends came to 15 bases. CDR1 and CDR2 (germline): MNHEY, SVGAGI. The CDR3 sequence is 16 residues long. CDR3 nucleotide sequence: TGTGCCAGCAGTTACGCTCCGCGGAGGGATCAAGAGACCCAGTACTTC. Amino acid sequence: CASSYAPRRDQETQYF.

The CDR3 DNA is TGTGCCAGCAGTCCATGGTTGGGGGAGACCGGGGAGCTGTTTTTT. It translates to CASSPWLGETGELFF. The V and J genes are TRBV27 and TRBJ2-2; tentatively, D is TRBD1 or TRBD2 (5 bases each). Germline V CDR1 and CDR2: MNHEY, SMNVEV (reference sequence). V was pared by 5 bases and J by 5 bases, with 15 bases between. The CDR3 extends over 15 amino acids.

The chain combines TRBV27 with TRBJ1-2, with D unclear. The CDR3 totals 18 residues. Trimming left V 5 bases short and J 3 bases short, with 25 bases between. CDR1 is MNHEY and CDR2 is SMNVEV in the germline V gene (reference sequence). The CDR3 DNA follows: TGTGCCAGCAGTCCGATCCGGGAGCTACCAGAAAGATACTATGGCTACACCTTC. Its protein is CASSPIRELPERYYGYTF.

The V call is TRBV6-6, the J call TRBJ1-5; a weak D match, TRBD1 (5 bases). The CDR3 has 14 residues. The V end was cut by 8 bases, the J end by 0 bases, with 11 bases between. Germline V gene sequence: CDR1 MNHNY, CDR2 SVGAGI (reference sequence). The CDR3 spells CASGTVYSNQPQHF. The CDR3, as DNA: TGTGCCAGCGGGACGGTTTATAGCAATCAGCCCCAGCATTTT.

As concerns this clone: Within the sample, other DNA sequences also encode this same CDR3. This sequence joins TRBV19 and TRBJ2-1; the match to TRBD1 covers 9 bases. The germline V gene has CDR1 LNHDA and CDR2 SQIVND (reference sequence). The CDR3 covers 15 residues. V shed 3 bases, J shed 3 bases, and the junction held 3 bases outside the gene matches. The CDR3 loop reads CASSIDRGNYNEQFF. In DNA, the CDR3 is TGTGCCAGTAGTATTGACAGGGGGAACTACAATGAGCAGTTCTTC.

The chain links TRBV6-5 to TRBJ2-2, with TRBD2 matching over 7 bases. The CDR3 spans 16 residues. Germline-derived CDR1 and CDR2 are MNHEY and SVGAGI. V lost 4 bases, J lost 2 bases, and 7 bases stayed unmatched. The CDR3 region has the DNA TGTGCCAGCAGTTTTTACAAGCGGGGAAACACCGGGGAGCTGTTTTTT. Amino acid sequence: CASSFYKRGNTGELFF.

V and J are TRBV7-6 and TRBJ2-1; a weak D match, TRBD1 (6 bases). The CDR3 has 18 amino acids. CDR1 and CDR2 (germline): SGHVS, FNYEAQ. Trimming pared 5 bases from V and 5 bases from J, leaving 25 bases between. CDR3 bases: TGTGCCAGCAGCCGAAGCGCTCCCGGGACAATCGGAGACAATGAGCAGTTCTTC. Amino acid sequence: CASSRSAPGTIGDNEQFF.

In DNA form, the CDR3 reads TGCGCCAGCAGCCAGAGGACCCTCGGACTCACTGAAGCTTTCTTT. It yields the protein CASSQRTLGLTEAFF. V is TRBV4-3 and J is TRBJ1-1; no clear D. Germline V gives CDR1 LGHNA, CDR2 YSLEER. The V end lost 3 bases, the J end lost 4 bases, and 15 bases lay between the germline ends. The CDR3 sequence is 15 residues long.

The V and J genes are TRBV29-1 and TRBJ2-3, with 7 nucleotides matching TRBD2. This CDR3 has 17 residues. In germline, CDR1 is SQVTM, CDR2 ANQGSEA. V lost 3 bases to trimming and J lost 2 bases; unmatched junction nucleotides: 14. The CDR3 sequence: CSVDGLGEGRDTDTQYF. In DNA form, the CDR3 reads TGCAGCGTTGACGGTTTGGGGGAGGGACGGGACACAGATACGCAGTATTTT.

The gene calls are TRBV28 and TRBJ2-2; 8 bases are a match to TRBD2. The CDR3 length is 16 residues. V was pared by 5 bases and J by 4 bases, with 9 bases of the junction left unmatched. Per germline, CDR1 MDHEN and CDR2 SYDVKM. CDR3 in DNA: TGTGCCAGCAGTAGCGGACTAGCCGAGCCCACCGGGGAGCTGTTTTTT. Protein product: CASSSGLAEPTGELFF.

V usage is TRBV19 and J usage is TRBJ1-4, with D tentatively TRBD1 (5 bases). V was trimmed by 5 bases and J by 8 bases, leaving 18 bases between them. Per germline, CDR1 LNHDA and CDR2 SQIVND (reference sequence). The CDR3 runs 15 residues. The CDR3 coding sequence is TGTGCCAGTAGTGCCCGGCTCAGGACACAAGAAAAACTGTTTTTT. Protein: CASSARLRTQEKLFF.

This chain connects TRBV4-3 to TRBJ2-4; possible D gene TRBD2, 5 bases. Germline values: CDR1 LGHNA, CDR2 YSLEER. The CDR3 runs 15 residues. V lost 4 bases, J lost 7 bases, and 17 bases lay in between. The CDR3 region is CASSPSLAGGNIQYF. CDR3 in DNA: TGCGCCAGCAGCCCCTCCCTCGCGGGTGGGAACATTCAGTACTTC.

V usage is TRBV5-4 and J usage is TRBJ1-2; 7 nucleotides match TRBD1. Germline V gives CDR1 SGHNT, CDR2 YYREEE (reference sequence). The CDR3 is made up of 15 amino acids. After removal of 2 bases from V and 3 bases from J, the junction contained 7 bases not matched to a gene. The CDR3 protein is CASSFTGVPHYGYTF. The CDR3, as DNA: TGTGCCAGCAGCTTTACAGGGGTCCCCCACTATGGCTACACCTTC.

This clone was counted a single time. The V gene is TRBV7-9, the J gene TRBJ2-3; D gene unclear. Deletions cut 5 bases from V and 1 base from J, with 13 bases between. This CDR3 region has 15 residues. CDR1 and CDR2 from the germline V gene are SEHNR and FQNEAQ (reference sequence). CDR3 residues: CASSASDFRTDTQYF. The CDR3, as DNA: TGTGCCAGCAGCGCAAGCGACTTTCGCACAGATACGCAGTATTTT.

The chain carries TRBV4-1 and TRBJ2-5; 7 bases map to TRBD2. Germline values: CDR1 MGHRA, CDR2 YSYEKL. This CDR3 has 17 amino acids. Germline trimming cut 0 bases from V and 4 bases from J; bases unmatched to any gene: 11. The CDR3 bases are TGCGCCAGCAGCCAAGAACCTAGCGGCACAGGAAGAGAGACCCAGTACTTC. Its translation is CASSQEPSGTGRETQYF.

This chain connects TRBV10-3 to TRBJ1-1; the D gene is possibly TRBD1 (5 bases). Germline loops: CDR1 ENHRY, CDR2 SYGVKD. The V end was cut by 7 bases, the J end by 0 bases, with 9 bases between. The CDR3 is 13 amino acids. CDR3 DNA sequence: TGTGCCATCATCGGGACCATGAACACTGAAGCTTTCTTT. It codes for CAIIGTMNTEAFF.

This clone appeared a single time. The identical CDR3 is also encoded by other nucleotide sequences in the sample. The V call is TRBV27, the J call TRBJ2-7; 7 bases agree with TRBD1. Trimming at V came to 6 bases and at J to 7 bases, leaving 6 bases not matched to a gene. Germline V lookup: CDR1 MNHEY, CDR2 SMNVEV (reference sequence). CDR3 size: 12 residues. DNA for the CDR3: TGTGCCAGCAGCCCGACAGGGAATGAGCAGTACTTC. This sequence encodes CASSPTGNEQYF.

The J gene is TRBJ2-5, the V gene TRBV7-2, with 12 bases identical to TRBD2. The CDR3 has 16 amino acids. J lost 5 bases, V lost 3 bases, and 7 bases had no gene match. Germline values: CDR1 SGHTA, CDR2 FQGNSA. In DNA form, the CDR3 reads TGTGCCAGCAGCTTCGAAGGTCTAGCGGGAGGGGAGACCCAGTACTTC. It codes for CASSFEGLAGGETQYF.

V is TRBV6-1 and J is TRBJ2-3; D gene ambiguous. Germline-derived CDR1 and CDR2 are MNHNS and SASEGT. Trimming took 8 bases from V and 6 from J, leaving 12 bases between them. The CDR3 is made up of 12 amino acids. CDR3 sequence: CASGIVRDTQYF. Here the CDR3 DNA reads TGTGCCAGCGGTATAGTGCGGGATACGCAGTATTTT.

V is TRBV19 and J is TRBJ1-4; D not resolved. Trimming took 3 bases from V and 5 from J, leaving 10 bases between them. Germline lookup yields CDR1 LNHDA and CDR2 SQIVND (reference sequence). The CDR3 runs to 14 residues. CDR3 DNA sequence: TGTGCCAGTAGTATTGGGATGGGGAATGAAAAACTGTTTTTT. Its translation is CASSIGMGNEKLFF.

The chain employs TRBV11-2 and TRBJ2-1; TRBD2 matches at 8 bases. Trimming removed 10 bases from V and 0 bases from J; junction bases left unmatched: 5. Looked up from germline, CDR1 is SGHAT and CDR2 is FQNNGV. The CDR3 sequence is 14 residues long. CDR3 nucleotide sequence: TGTGCCACCGCCAGCGGGAGCTCCTACAATGAGCAGTTCTTC. Protein: CATASGSSYNEQFF. Full variable domain (rest looked up from reference TRBV11-2 and TRBJ2-1): EAGVAQSPRYKIIEKRQSVAFWCNPISGHATLYWYQQILGQGPKLLIQFQNNGVVDDSQLPKDRFSAERLKGVDSTLKIQPAKLEDSAVYLCATASGSSYNEQFFGPGTRLTVL.

The rearrangement links TRBV28 to TRBJ1-2, with 8 bases lining up with TRBD1. The V gene end was trimmed by 6 bases and the J gene end by 7 bases; junction bases not matched to a gene: 13. The CDR3 length is 15 residues. Germline V gene sequence: CDR1 MDHEN, CDR2 SYDVKM. The CDR3 DNA sequence: TGTGCCAGCAGGACGGATCCGACAGGGGCTGCTGGCTACACCTTC. Translation: CASRTDPTGAAGYTF.

V and J are TRBV14 and TRBJ2-7; D may be TRBD1 (6 bases). This CDR3 is built from 14 residues. Germline V gene lookup returns CDR1 SGHDN and CDR2 FVKESK. V was shortened by 4 bases and J by 3 bases, with 13 bases between the two germline ends. The CDR3 sequence is CASSPLTGNYEQYF. In DNA form, the CDR3 reads TGTGCCAGCAGCCCACTCACAGGGAACTACGAGCAGTACTTC. Filled out from reference TRBV14 and TRBJ2-7, the complete variable domain reads EAGVTQFPSHSVIEKGQTVTLRCDPISGHDNLYWYRRVMGKEIKFLLHFVKESKQDESGMPNNRFLAERTGGTYSTLKVQPAELEDSGVYFCASSPLTGNYEQYFGPGTRLTVT.

This clone was observed a few times. The sample has other DNA sequences that encode this CDR3 too. V gene TRBV19 combines with J gene TRBJ2-7, with 7 bases fitting TRBD2. The CDR3 consists of 13 residues. In germline, CDR1 is LNHDA, CDR2 SQIVND (reference sequence). Unmatched junction bases numbered 9, after V lost 9 bases and J lost 4 bases. CDR3 protein: CASRPSGAYEQYF. The CDR3 nucleotides read TGTGCCAGCCGGCCTAGCGGAGCGTACGAGCAGTACTTC.

J is TRBJ1-5 and V is TRBV4-1; D remains ambiguous. CDR3 length: 16 amino acids. The V end was cut by 1 base, the J end by 3 bases, with 13 bases between. Per the germline V gene, CDR1 is MGHRA and CDR2 is YSYEKL. The CDR3 bases are TGCGCCAGCAGCCAAGTGGGCGCTTTGGACAATCAGCCCCAGCATTTT. This encodes CASSQVGALDNQPQHF.

This chain joins TRBV7-9 and TRBJ2-7; D tentatively reads TRBD1 or TRBD2 (5 bases each). Germline-derived CDR1 and CDR2 are SEHNR and FQNEAQ (reference sequence). Trimming left V 5 bases short and J 8 bases short, with 13 bases between. The CDR3 totals 12 residues. CDR3 region: CASSPGALKQYF. Here the CDR3 DNA reads TGTGCCAGCAGCCCCGGGGCCTTGAAGCAGTACTTC.

The chain is built from TRBV14 and TRBJ2-3; TRBD2 agrees at 7 bases. The length of the CDR3 is 17 residues. Per germline, CDR1 SGHDN and CDR2 FVKESK. J lost 0 bases, V lost 2 bases, and 8 bases had no gene match. The CDR3 sequence: CASSQLPSGYSTDTQYF. The DNA for the CDR3 is TGTGCCAGCAGCCAACTACCTAGCGGTTATAGCACAGATACGCAGTATTTT.

Regarding this clone: Other DNA sequences in this sample translate to the same CDR3. This chain connects TRBV6-6 to TRBJ2-7; 12 positions agree with TRBD1. Germline CDR1 is MNHNY and CDR2 is SVGAGI (reference sequence). The V and J ends lost 6 bases and 4 bases, in that order; junction bases with no gene match: 4. The CDR3 loop spans 14 amino acids. CDR3 loop: CASSPGQGAYEQYF. DNA of the CDR3: TGTGCCAGCAGCCCGGGACAGGGGGCGTACGAGCAGTACTTC.

This clone was counted once. Other nucleotide sequences in the sample specify the same CDR3. This CDR3 reads CSVAGNEQFF. DNA of the CDR3: TGCAGCGTTGCGGGAAATGAGCAGTTCTTC. The rearrangement uses TRBV29-1 and TRBJ2-1; a weak D match, TRBD2 (5 bases). The CDR3 loop spans 10 amino acids. The germline gives CDR1 SQVTM, CDR2 ANQGSEA. Trimming removed 4 bases at V and 7 bases at J, with 5 bases between.